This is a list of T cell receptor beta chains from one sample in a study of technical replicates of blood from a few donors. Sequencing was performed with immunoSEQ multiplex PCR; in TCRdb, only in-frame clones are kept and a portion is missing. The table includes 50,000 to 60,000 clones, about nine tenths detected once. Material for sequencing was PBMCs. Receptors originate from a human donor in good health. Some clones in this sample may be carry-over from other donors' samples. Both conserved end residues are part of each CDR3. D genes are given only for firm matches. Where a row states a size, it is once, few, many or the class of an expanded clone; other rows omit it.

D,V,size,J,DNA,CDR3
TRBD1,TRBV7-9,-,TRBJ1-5,TGTGCCAGCCCTCAGGGACAGGGCAATCAGCCCCAGCATTTT,CASPQGQGNQPQHF
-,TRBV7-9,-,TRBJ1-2,TGTGCCAGCACCCCGCTAGATGGTGGCTACACCTTC,CASTPLDGGYTF
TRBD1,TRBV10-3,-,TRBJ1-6,TGTGCCATCAGCCAACAGGGGGCTAAGTCACCCCTCCACTTT,CAISQQGAKSPLHF
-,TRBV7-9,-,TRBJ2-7,TGTGCCAGCAGCTTAGTACAGGGGCGGGGCGAGCAGTACTTC,CASSLVQGRGEQYF
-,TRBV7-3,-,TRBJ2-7,TGTGCCAGCAGCTTAGTTGCGGCAGCAGAATACGAGCAGTACTTC,CASSLVAAAEYEQYF
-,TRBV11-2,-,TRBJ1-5,TGTGCCAGCAGCTTAGATTTGGGGGGGGGTCAGCCCCAGCATTTT,CASSLDLGGGQPQHF
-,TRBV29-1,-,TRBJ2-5,TGCAGCGTGGGGGGGACAAAGTACCAAGAGACCCAGTACTTC,CSVGGTKYQETQYF
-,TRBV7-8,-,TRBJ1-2,TGTGCCAGCAGCGCGGGGGGGGAAGGCTACACCTTC,CASSAGGEGYTF
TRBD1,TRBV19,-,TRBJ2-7,TGTGCCAGTAGTCTCGGACAGGGGGCCTACGAGCAGTACTTC,CASSLGQGAYEQYF
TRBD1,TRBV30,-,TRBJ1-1,TGTGCCGGTAGACAGGGGGCAATGAACACTGAAGCTTTCTTT,CAGRQGAMNTEAFF
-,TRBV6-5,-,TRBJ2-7,TGTGCCAGCAAGAGGTTAGGGGTCTACGAGCAGTACTTC,CASKRLGVYEQYF
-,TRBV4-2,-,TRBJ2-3,TGTGCCAGCAGCCAAGTGCTAGGGGGGGCCGCAGATACGCAGTATTTT,CASSQVLGGAADTQYF
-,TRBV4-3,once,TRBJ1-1,TGCGCCAGCAGCCAAGAAACAGGCGACACTGAAGCTTTCTTT,CASSQETGDTEAFF
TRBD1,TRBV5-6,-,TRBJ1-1,TGTGCCAGCAGCCAGGGACAGAGGGGCACTGAAGCTTTCTTT,CASSQGQRGTEAFF
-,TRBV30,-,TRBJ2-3,TGTGCCTGGAGTGTTAGCGGAAACACAGATACGCAGTATTTT,CAWSVSGNTDTQYF
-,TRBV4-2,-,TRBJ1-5,TGTGCCAGCAGCCAGAACCAGGGTGGTAATAATCAGCCCCAGCATTTT,CASSQNQGGNNQPQHF
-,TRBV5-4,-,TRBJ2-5,TGTGCCAGCAGCTCCACAGGCGGTAGTACGGCCCAGTACTTC,CASSSTGGSTAQYF
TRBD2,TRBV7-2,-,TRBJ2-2,TGTGCCAGCAGCTTGGCGGGAGGGCCTTACACCGGGGAGCTGTTTTTT,CASSLAGGPYTGELFF
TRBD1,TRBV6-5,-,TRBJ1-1,TGTGCCAGCAGAATTACAGGGGGGACTGAAGCTTTCTTT,CASRITGGTEAFF
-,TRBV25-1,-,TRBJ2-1,TGTGCCAGCAGAGGGACTGACTCCTACAATGAGCAGTTCTTC,CASRGTDSYNEQFF
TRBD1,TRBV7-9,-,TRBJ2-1,TGTGCCAGCAGCTTGACAACCGGGACAGGGTTCAATGAGCAGTTCTTC,CASSLTTGTGFNEQFF
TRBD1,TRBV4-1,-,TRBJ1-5,TGCGCCAGCAGCCAAGTCGGACAGGGGCGGGATCAGCCCCAGCATTTT,CASSQVGQGRDQPQHF
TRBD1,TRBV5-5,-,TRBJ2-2,TGTGCCAGCAGGCAGGGGGCAGGGTTGACCGGGGAGCTGTTTTTT,CASRQGAGLTGELFF
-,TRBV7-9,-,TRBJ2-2,TGTGCCAGCAGCTTCTCAGGTTGGGCGCCCACCGGGGAGCTGTTTTTT,CASSFSGWAPTGELFF
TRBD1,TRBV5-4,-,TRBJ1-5,TGTGCCAGCAGCTTCGGAACAGGGGCAGGGCAGCCCCAGCATTTT,CASSFGTGAGQPQHF
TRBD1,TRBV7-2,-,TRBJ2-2,TGTGCCAGCAGCCGCAGGGGGCCCAAAGGGGGCACCGGGGAGCTGTTTTTT,CASSRRGPKGGTGELFF